These 29 T cell receptor beta chains were sequenced from one sample in a study of OX40 agonist ivuxolimab in advanced cancers. This table comes from immunoSEQ multiplex PCR, and its TCRdb copy is limited to in-frame clones, with some not included. The sample consists of about 19,000 clones, more than 60% of them appearing once. The source was CD4+ or CD8+ T cells sorted from blood, collected in a trial of the OX40 agonist ivuxolimab. These receptors were collected from an adult with an advanced solid tumor such as melanoma, head and neck, liver or kidney cancer.

J is TRBJ2-3 and V is TRBV29-1; tentatively, D is TRBD2 (5 bases). Germline assignment: CDR1 SQVTM and CDR2 ANQGSEA. The CDR3 spans 14 residues. Trimming cost V 6 bases and J 9 bases, with 22 bases left between them. CDR3 protein: CSVWAGLSGSTQYF. The CDR3 coding sequence is TGCAGCGTCTGGGCGGGCCTCTCTGGGAGCACGCAGTATTTT.

This chain connects TRBV7-3 to TRBJ1-5; weak D call: TRBD1 (5 bases). The V gene's germline CDR1 is SGHTA and CDR2 FQGTGA. The ends were cut back, 2 bases at V and 4 bases at J, with 12 bases in the middle. This CDR3 has 15 residues. The CDR3 coding sequence is TGTGCCAGCAGCTTAGAAACAGGCCTGAATCAGCCCCAGCATTTT. Protein sequence: CASSLETGLNQPQHF.

The V call is TRBV28, the J call TRBJ2-1; 9 bases fit TRBD1. The CDR3 sequence is 14 residues long. Trimming removed 10 bases from V and 7 bases from J; junction bases left unmatched: 11. Germline assignment: CDR1 MDHEN and CDR2 SYDVKM. The CDR3 DNA sequence: TGTGCCACCTCAGGGACAGGGTACGGGAATGAGCAGTTCTTC. Translating it yields CATSGTGYGNEQFF.

The J gene is TRBJ2-7, the V gene TRBV6-1; D is possibly TRBD2 (5 bases). V lost 6 bases, J lost 4 bases, and 13 bases lay in between. Germline lookup yields CDR1 MNHNS and CDR2 SASEGT. The CDR3 runs 13 residues. The DNA of the CDR3 is TGTGCCAGCAGCTTCGGGATCCCATACGAGCAGTACTTC. Protein sequence: CASSFGIPYEQYF.

The rearrangement links TRBV5-5 to TRBJ2-7, with 7 bases lining up with TRBD1. The V segment lost 4 bases and the J segment 7 bases; nucleotides outside the gene matches: 11. Germline V gene sequence: CDR1 SGHKS, CDR2 YYEKEE (reference sequence). The CDR3 sequence is 14 residues long. The CDR3 coding sequence is TGTGCCAGCAGCCCGGGGACAGTCCGCGCGGAGCAGTACTTC. This gives the protein CASSPGTVRAEQYF.

This chain uses TRBV19 with TRBJ1-4, with a tentative D call TRBD1 (5 bases). This CDR3 has 15 residues. Germline CDR1 is LNHDA and CDR2 is SQIVND (reference sequence). Trimming removed 3 bases at V and 4 bases at J, with 12 bases between. CDR3 region: CASSIRAANNEKLFF. The DNA for the CDR3 is TGTGCCAGTAGTATCAGGGCAGCGAATAATGAAAAACTGTTTTTT.

The rearrangement joins TRBV4-1 to TRBJ2-3, with a weak D call TRBD2 (5 bases). The CDR3 spans 15 residues. Trimming removed 1 base at V and 2 bases at J, with 10 bases between. Germline CDR1 reads MGHRA; CDR2 reads YSYEKL. DNA for the CDR3: TGCGCCAGCAGCCAAGTAGAGGGTTCCACAGATACGCAGTATTTT. Encoded protein: CASSQVEGSTDTQYF.

The chain carries TRBV15 and TRBJ1-2, with TRBD1 identical over 7 bases. CDR3 length equals 15 residues. Germline lookup yields CDR1 LNHNV and CDR2 YYDKDF (reference sequence). J was trimmed by 3 bases and V by 2 bases; bases with no gene match: 6. The CDR3 nucleotides are TGTGCCACCAGCAGACCATCCGACAGGGACTATGGCTACACCTTC. This sequence encodes CATSRPSDRDYGYTF.

This chain joins TRBV4-3 and TRBJ2-5, with 9 bases fitting TRBD2. Per the germline V gene, CDR1 is LGHNA and CDR2 is YSLEER. This CDR3 contains 15 residues. The ends lost 2 bases at V and 4 bases at J; junction bases unmatched: 5. This CDR3 is CASSQQRGDAETQYF. The CDR3 bases are TGCGCCAGCAGCCAACAGCGGGGGGATGCAGAGACCCAGTACTTC.

The rearrangement links TRBV6-6 to TRBJ2-7, with a tentative D call TRBD1 (6 bases). Germline loops: CDR1 MNHNY, CDR2 SVGAGI (reference sequence). The CDR3 extends over 13 amino acids. V lost 7 bases, J lost 5 bases, and 15 bases lay in between. This chain's CDR3 is CASKGGFFDEQYF. The DNA of the CDR3 is TGTGCCAGCAAAGGGGGATTCTTCGACGAGCAGTACTTC.

This sequence joins TRBV15 and TRBJ1-5; 10 nucleotides align to TRBD1. The CDR3 length is 15 residues. V shed 4 bases, J shed 6 bases, and the junction held 6 bases outside the gene matches. Germline assignment: CDR1 LNHNV and CDR2 YYDKDF (reference sequence). CDR3 nucleotides: TGTGCCACCAGCACGCGGACAGGGGGAGGTCAGCCCCAGCATTTT. This encodes CATSTRTGGGQPQHF.

The chain joins TRBV7-5 to TRBJ2-7; TRBD2 is taken as the D call from the table, unchecked against the DNA. TRBV7-5 is tagged as a pseudogene. The CDR3 runs 15 residues. CDR3 loop: CASSLVAGANYEQYF. In DNA, the CDR3 is TGTGCCAGCAGCTTAGTAGCGGGGGCGAACTACGAGCAGTACTTC.

V and J are TRBV7-9 and TRBJ2-5; 9 nucleotides line up with TRBD2. The junction had 13 bases not matched to a gene; V was cut back by 3 bases and J by 5 bases. The germline V gene has CDR1 SEHNR and CDR2 FQNEAQ (reference sequence). The CDR3 contains 17 residues. The CDR3 coding sequence is TGTGCCAGCAGCTTCATAGAGCGGGAGGCCGGAGTGGAGACCCAGTACTTC. This translates into CASSFIEREAGVETQYF.

The gene calls are TRBV6-1 and TRBJ1-4; 7 bases map to TRBD1. CDR1 MNHNS and CDR2 SASEGT come from the germline V gene. V gave up 3 bases and J gave up 7 bases; unmatched junction bases: 8. The CDR3 extends over 15 amino acids. The CDR3 sequence: CASSEQGGGGEKLFF. The DNA of the CDR3 is TGTGCCAGCAGTGAGCAGGGAGGGGGCGGTGAAAAACTGTTTTTT.

This rearrangement joins TRBV5-1 to TRBJ2-7; no clear D gene. This CDR3 spans 13 amino acids. Germline V CDR1 and CDR2: SGHRS, YFSETQ. Trimming removed 4 bases from V and 3 bases from J, with 11 bases in between. The CDR3 nucleotides are TGCGCCAGCAGCCCCTCCTCCTACTACGAGCAGTACTTC. Its protein is CASSPSSYYEQYF.

V usage is TRBV14 and J usage is TRBJ2-7, with 8 nucleotides matching TRBD1. Germline V lookup: CDR1 SGHDN, CDR2 FVKESK. With 2 bases clipped from V and 2 bases from J, the junction kept 8 bases outside the gene matches. This CDR3 is built from 16 residues. The CDR3, as DNA: TGTGCCAGCAGCCAAATTATCGGGACAGGAGCCTACGAGCAGTACTTC. It yields the protein CASSQIIGTGAYEQYF.

This clone was observed once. This rearrangement joins TRBV6-1 to TRBJ2-7, with 7 bases fitting TRBD2. Trimming cost V 5 bases and J 7 bases; bases outside gene matches: 5. The CDR3 consists of 12 residues. Germline V gene lookup returns CDR1 MNHNS and CDR2 SASEGT. The CDR3 region has the DNA TGTGCCAGCAGTCCCCTAGCGGTGGAGCAGTACTTC. This translates into CASSPLAVEQYF.

The chain carries TRBV7-9 and TRBJ2-1; TRBD2 aligns across 8 bases. CDR1 is SEHNR and CDR2 is FQNEAQ in the germline V gene (reference sequence). The CDR3 is 16 residues long. Trimming cost V 0 bases and J 5 bases; bases outside gene matches: 6. As DNA, the CDR3 is TGTGCCAGCAGCTTAGCCCTAGCGGGTGCCCACAATGAGCAGTTCTTC. This gives the protein CASSLALAGAHNEQFF.

This chain links TRBV7-9 with TRBJ1-1, with 8 bases that match TRBD1. The CDR3 has 15 residues. Germline V gene lookup returns CDR1 SEHNR and CDR2 FQNEAQ (reference sequence). V lost 5 bases to trimming and J lost 8 bases; unmatched junction nucleotides: 13. The CDR3 coding sequence is TGTGCCAGCAGCGTTACAGGGGGAGAGCCGCACGAAGCTTTCTTT. This sequence encodes CASSVTGGEPHEAFF.

The chain couples TRBV5-6 to TRBJ2-5; TRBD2 matches 8 bases. The V segment lost 3 bases and the J segment 7 bases; nucleotides outside the gene matches: 8. The CDR3 length is 14 residues. Germline V gives CDR1 SGHDT, CDR2 YYEEEE. CDR3 residues: CASSYVPAGGTQYF. The CDR3 coding sequence is TGTGCCAGCAGCTATGTTCCCGCGGGGGGGACCCAGTACTTC.

The chain employs TRBV19 and TRBJ1-2, with D possibly matching TRBD1 (5 bases). Trimming removed 3 bases at V and 10 bases at J, with 9 bases between. The CDR3 is 11 residues long. Germline loops: CDR1 LNHDA, CDR2 SQIVND (reference sequence). CDR3 sequence (DNA): TGTGCCAGTAGTATCGGGGCCGACTACACCTTC. The encoded protein is CASSIGADYTF.

In nucleotides, the CDR3 is TGCGCCAGCCGAGCCAGGGAGGGGACCGGGGAGCTGTTTTTT. This codes for CASRAREGTGELFF. V gene TRBV10-1 combines with J gene TRBJ2-2; TRBD2 matches 7 bases. V shed 8 bases, J shed 5 bases, and the junction held 8 bases outside the gene matches. This CDR3 is 14 amino acids long. Germline CDR1 reads WNHNN; CDR2 reads SYGVQD (reference sequence).

V is TRBV6-6 and J is TRBJ2-1, with D unresolved. Trimming took 6 bases from V and 5 from J, leaving 5 bases between them. This CDR3 is 11 amino acids long. Germline CDR1 and CDR2: MNHNY and SVGAGI (reference sequence). The CDR3 region has the DNA TGTGCCAGCAGCGTTAACAATGAGCAGTTCTTC. Residues: CASSVNNEQFF.

This chain links TRBV6-6 with TRBJ1-1; D call uncertain. CDR1 MNHNY and CDR2 SVGAGI come from the germline V gene (reference sequence). This CDR3 region has 15 residues. Trimming removed 0 bases from V and 5 bases from J, with 13 bases in between. The CDR3 nucleotides are TGTGCCAGCAGTTACTCGAGGGCGGCCCTAACTGAAGCTTTCTTT. Translating it yields CASSYSRAALTEAFF.

V gene TRBV28 combines with J gene TRBJ1-6; TRBD1 is a possible D gene (5 bases). With 5 bases removed from V and 7 bases from J, the gap between germline ends came to 15 bases. Per the germline V gene, CDR1 is MDHEN and CDR2 is SYDVKM. This CDR3 is 15 amino acids long. CDR3 region: CASSLAGMGNSPLHF. CDR3 in DNA: TGTGCCAGCAGTCTGGCAGGGATGGGGAATTCACCCCTCCACTTT.

V gene TRBV2 combines with J gene TRBJ2-1, with a possible D match to TRBD1 (5 bases). Germline V gene lookup returns CDR1 SNHLY and CDR2 FYNNEI. The CDR3 totals 12 residues. Here the CDR3 reads CVGSGSVHEQFF. CDR3 nucleotides: TGTGTGGGTTCAGGGTCGGTTCATGAGCAGTTCTTC. Combining the CDR3 with reference TRBV2 and TRBJ2-1 gives the whole variable domain EPEVTQTPSHQVTQMGQEVILRCVPISNHLYFYWYRQILGQKVEFLVSFYNNEISEKSEIFDDQFSVERPDGSNFTLKIRSTKLEDSAMYFCVGSGSVHEQFFGPGTRLTVL.

This clone was seen a handful of times. The chain recombines TRBV7-9 with TRBJ2-5; D possibly matches TRBD1 or TRBD2 (6 bases each). This CDR3 is 15 amino acids long. CDR1 is SEHNR, CDR2 FQNEAQ, per germline (reference sequence). Trimming removed 8 bases from V and 5 bases from J, with 21 bases in between. In nucleotides, the CDR3 is TGTGCCAGCGCGGAGTTCGGGGGCGGAGGGGAGACCCAGTACTTC. Its protein product is CASAEFGGGGETQYF.

The J gene is TRBJ1-3, the V gene TRBV7-9; D is undetermined. With 4 bases removed from V and 0 bases from J, the gap between germline ends came to 13 bases. CDR1 is SEHNR and CDR2 is FQNEAQ in the germline V gene (reference sequence). The CDR3 is made up of 16 amino acids. The CDR3 is CASSYLDAYSGNTIYF. The CDR3 DNA is TGTGCCAGCAGCTACCTTGACGCCTACTCTGGAAACACCATATATTTT.

The chain employs TRBV29-1 and TRBJ1-2; D perhaps matches TRBD1 (6 bases). V was pared by 5 bases and J by 2 bases, with 12 bases between. From germline, CDR1 is SQVTM and CDR2 ANQGSEA. The CDR3 sequence is 13 residues long. In DNA, the CDR3 is TGCAGCGTTTGGGCGGGGGGCAACTATGGCTACACCTTC. It is translated as CSVWAGGNYGYTF.